What follows are 18 T cell receptor beta chains derived from one specimen sequenced in a study of blood T cell repertoires in COVID-19. Sequencing was performed with immunoSEQ multiplex PCR; in TCRdb, only in-frame clones are kept and a portion is missing. The sample lists approximately 300,000 clones; roughly 83% were seen once. Source material: peripheral blood. These receptors all come from a woman aged 45-60 years with acute or convalescent COVID-19.

With respect to this clone: At the DNA level, this CDR3 is encoded by other sequences in the same sample as well. The chain uses TRBV18 and TRBJ1-1; D unclear. CDR3 size: 15 residues. Trimming shortened V by 0 bases and J by 1 base, and 9 bases separated the two germline ends. Germline V gene lookup returns CDR1 KGHSH and CDR2 LQKENI. Here the CDR3 DNA reads TGTGCCAGCTCACCACCTGGGCAATGGAACACTGAAGCTTTCTTT. Its protein is CASSPPGQWNTEAFF.

V usage is TRBV18 and J usage is TRBJ2-7, with unresolved D. The germline V gene encodes CDR1 KGHSH and CDR2 LQKENI. The length of the CDR3 is 13 residues. Between the trimmed V and J ends, which lost 0 bases and 6 bases, there was a span of 9 bases. CDR3 loop: CASSPPSLSEQYF. The CDR3 DNA reads TGTGCCAGCTCACCACCGTCACTTTCCGAGCAGTACTTC.

The J gene is TRBJ1-3, the V gene TRBV5-6; 8 nucleotides line up with TRBD1. The CDR3 has 16 residues. Germline values: CDR1 SGHDT, CDR2 YYEEEE. V shed 2 bases, J shed 7 bases, and the junction held 11 bases outside the gene matches. The CDR3 DNA is TGTGCCAGCAGCTTCCGACACTCGGGACAGGCTAACACCATATATTTT. It specifies CASSFRHSGQANTIYF. The full variable domain, in which reference TRBV5-6 and TRBJ1-3 provide the parts outside the CDR3, is DAGVTQSPTHLIKTRGQQVTLRCSPKSGHDTVSWYQQALGQGPQFIFQYYEEEERQRGNFPDRFSGHQFPNYSSELNVNALLLGDSALYLCASSFRHSGQANTIYFGEGSWLTVV.

This clone was detected only once. V and J are TRBV28 and TRBJ2-1; tentatively, D is TRBD1 (6 bases). CDR1 MDHEN and CDR2 SYDVKM come from the germline V gene. This CDR3 spans 12 amino acids. V was shortened by 5 bases and J by 15 bases, with 17 bases between the two germline ends. CDR3: CASSLVRDTAFF. The CDR3 bases are TGTGCCAGCAGTCTTGTTCGGGACACGGCGTTCTTC.

This clone came up once. The V and J genes are TRBV15 and TRBJ2-3; D not resolved. CDR3 length equals 16 residues. The germline gives CDR1 LNHNV, CDR2 YYDKDF (reference sequence). V gave up 1 base and J gave up 10 bases, with 21 bases separating them. The CDR3 DNA follows: TGTGCCACCAGCAGAGGCGTAAGCGACCCCGCCACCCCGCAGTATTTT. Protein product: CATSRGVSDPATPQYF.

This chain links TRBV2 with TRBJ1-2, with D unclear. This CDR3 region has 11 residues. V lost 7 bases and J lost 4, with 7 bases in between. Germline CDR1 reads SNHLY; CDR2 reads FYNNEI. CDR3 loop: CASIRGYGYTF. The CDR3 nucleotides are TGTGCCAGCATCCGAGGCTATGGCTACACCTTC.

The V gene is TRBV2, the J gene TRBJ2-3; D is unclear. The CDR3 totals 13 residues. Trimming removed 6 bases from V and 3 bases from J, with 10 bases in between. Per the germline V gene, CDR1 is SNHLY and CDR2 is FYNNEI. The CDR3 coding sequence is TGTGCCAGCAGCTATGCGCGGACAGATACGCAGTATTTT. Its translation: CASSYARTDTQYF.

V and J are TRBV5-1 and TRBJ2-1, with 11 bases matching TRBD2. The CDR3 is 15 amino acids. Germline trimming cut 1 base from V and 5 bases from J; bases unmatched to any gene: 2. The germline gives CDR1 SGHRS, CDR2 YFSETQ. The chain's CDR3 is CASSLTSGSHNEQFF. The CDR3 nucleotides are TGCGCCAGCAGCTTGACTAGCGGGAGCCACAATGAGCAGTTCTTC.

CDR3 sequence (DNA): TGTGCCAGCAGTGAACTGGGAGTCAATGGCTACACCTTC. This gives the protein CASSELGVNGYTF. The chain combines TRBV6-1 with TRBJ1-2; no reliable D call. CDR1 and CDR2 from the germline V gene are MNHNS and SASEGT. This CDR3 has 13 residues. Trimming pared 2 bases from V and 6 bases from J, leaving 10 bases between.

The chain joins TRBV5-4 to TRBJ2-3; weak D call: TRBD1 (6 bases). Germline V lookup: CDR1 SGHNT, CDR2 YYREEE (reference sequence). The V and J ends lost 3 bases and 9 bases respectively, with 14 bases between them. The CDR3 runs 13 residues. CDR3 sequence: CASSSGQQETQYF. The CDR3 bases are TGTGCCAGCAGCTCTGGACAGCAGGAGACGCAGTATTTT.

The chain joins TRBV28 to TRBJ1-4; weak D call: TRBD1 (5 bases). Germline V gene data show CDR1 as MDHEN and CDR2 as SYDVKM. The CDR3 spans 16 residues. The germline V and J ends were trimmed by 3 bases and 7 bases, with 18 bases remaining between them. CDR3 loop: CASSFWPDVGGEKLFF. The CDR3 DNA follows: TGTGCCAGCAGTTTTTGGCCCGATGTGGGGGGTGAAAAACTGTTTTTT. Looking up the rest from reference TRBV28 and TRBJ1-4 gives the full variable domain: DVKVTQSSRYLVKRTGEKVFLECVQDMDHENMFWYRQDPGLGLRLIYFSYDVKMKEKGDIPEGYSVSREKKERFSLILESASTNQTSMYLCASSFWPDVGGEKLFFGSGTQLSVL.

The chain combines TRBV3-1 (or the pseudogene TRBV3-2) with TRBJ2-7; D is ambiguous. The CDR3 covers 13 residues. Trimming took 4 bases from V and 2 from J, leaving 9 bases between them. The germline CDR1 and CDR2 sequences are LGHDT and YNNKEL (reference sequence). Written as DNA, the CDR3 is TGTGCCAGCAGCCCTGACGGAGCCTACGAGCAGTACTTC. Amino acid sequence: CASSPDGAYEQYF.

V gene TRBV27 combines with J gene TRBJ2-7; TRBD2 agrees at 9 bases. The CDR3 covers 16 residues. J lost 6 bases, V lost 3 bases, and 12 bases had no gene match. Germline V lookup: CDR1 MNHEY, CDR2 SMNVEV (reference sequence). The CDR3 spells CASSLIPGLASSEQYF. The CDR3 nucleotides read TGTGCCAGCAGTTTGATCCCGGGACTAGCATCTTCCGAGCAGTACTTC.

The chain combines TRBV7-3 with TRBJ2-1; 9 positions match TRBD2. This CDR3 spans 13 amino acids. V lost 9 bases to trimming and J lost 5 bases; unmatched junction nucleotides: 5. Germline V gives CDR1 SGHTA, CDR2 FQGTGA. CDR3 bases: TGTGCCAGTGGGCTAGCGGGAAACAATGAGCAGTTCTTC. It encodes CASGLAGNNEQFF.

The chain uses TRBV7-3 and TRBJ2-1; 9 positions match TRBD1. CDR3 length equals 14 residues. J lost 14 bases, V lost 1 base, and 9 bases had no gene match. Germline lookup yields CDR1 SGHTA and CDR2 FQGTGA. CDR3 DNA sequence: TGTGCCAGCAGCTTAAGTCTAGGGGGACAGGGCAAGTTCTTC. Its protein is CASSLSLGGQGKFF.

The rearrangement links TRBV29-1 to TRBJ2-7, with D perhaps TRBD1 (6 bases). This CDR3 region has 14 residues. Germline-derived CDR1 and CDR2 are SQVTM and ANQGSEA. Between the trimmed V and J ends, which lost 6 bases and 0 bases, there was a span of 15 bases. The CDR3 loop reads CSVGGRRSSYEQYF. The CDR3 region has the DNA TGCAGCGTAGGGGGACGGAGGAGCTCCTACGAGCAGTACTTC.

The chain combines TRBV7-8 with TRBJ2-7, with 7 bases that match TRBD2. From germline, CDR1 is SGHVS and CDR2 FQNEAQ. With V trimmed by 0 bases and J by 3 bases, 2 bases remained unmatched. The CDR3 runs to 14 residues. CDR3 nucleotide sequence: TGTGCCAGCAGCTTAGCACTAGCGTTCTACGAGCAGTACTTC. As protein: CASSLALAFYEQYF.

V is TRBV4-3 and J is TRBJ2-7, with no clear D. Trimming shortened V by 4 bases and J by 3 bases, and 13 bases separated the two germline ends. The CDR3 spans 14 residues. Germline V gives CDR1 LGHNA, CDR2 YSLEER. The CDR3: CASSLLDRGYEQYF. CDR3 in DNA: TGCGCCAGCAGCCTCTTAGACCGCGGCTACGAGCAGTACTTC.